This TCR beta chain was found in a study of response to subunit inactivated influenza vaccine. Study findings and constraints: Every seasonal influenza vaccination brings in few new T cells, the authors suggested.

Germline lookup yields CDR1 LGHNT and CDR2 FRNRAP. The V and J ends lost 2 bases and 0 bases, in that order; junction bases with no gene match: 7. The CDR3 is 17 amino acids. TCRdb re-analysed the RT-PCR reads in MiXCR, keeping a single row per CDR3 protein. Seen here are some 520,000 distinct CDR3 sequences, about 17% observed once, and the top ten hold approximately 3%. This clonotype was seen more than once but under ten times. Its specificity is not known. This specimen was CD4+ T cells sorted from PBMCs, taken less than 25 months after vaccination. V is TRBV12-5 and J is TRBJ2-3; TRBD1 aligns across 8 bases. This clonotype was sampled from a man aged 45 to 70 who received an inactivated influenza vaccine. As DNA, the CDR3 is TGTGCTAGTGGTTTGCTAGGGACAGGTTTTAGCACAGATACGCAGTATTTT. It specifies CASGLLGTGFSTDTQYF.